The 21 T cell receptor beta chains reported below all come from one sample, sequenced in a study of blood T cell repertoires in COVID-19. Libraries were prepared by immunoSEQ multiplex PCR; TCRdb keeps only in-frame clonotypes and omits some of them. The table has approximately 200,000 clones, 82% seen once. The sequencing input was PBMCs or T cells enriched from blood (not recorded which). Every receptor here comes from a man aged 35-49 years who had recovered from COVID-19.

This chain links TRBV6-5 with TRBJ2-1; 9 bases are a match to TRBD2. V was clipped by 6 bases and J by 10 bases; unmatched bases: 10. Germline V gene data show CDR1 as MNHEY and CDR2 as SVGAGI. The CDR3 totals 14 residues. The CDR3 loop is CASRGLAPVGEQFF. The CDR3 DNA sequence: TGTGCCAGCAGGGGACTAGCACCCGTCGGCGAGCAGTTCTTC.

CDR3 sequence reads: CASSLRRQLNTEAFF. The CDR3, as DNA: TGTGCCAGCAGTTTACGAAGACAGCTAAACACTGAAGCTTTCTTT. J is TRBJ1-1 and V is TRBV27, with D possibly TRBD1 on 5 matching bases. Germline loops: CDR1 MNHEY, CDR2 SMNVEV (reference sequence). Trimming removed 2 bases at V and 2 bases at J, with 12 bases between. The CDR3 has 15 residues.

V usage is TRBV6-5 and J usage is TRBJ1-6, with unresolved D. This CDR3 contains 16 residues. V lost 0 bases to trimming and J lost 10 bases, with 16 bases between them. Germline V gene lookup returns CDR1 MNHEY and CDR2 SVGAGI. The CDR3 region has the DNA TGTGCCAGCAGTTACTCGAGCGTCGGGATTGGGTCACCCCTCCACTTT. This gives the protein CASSYSSVGIGSPLHF.

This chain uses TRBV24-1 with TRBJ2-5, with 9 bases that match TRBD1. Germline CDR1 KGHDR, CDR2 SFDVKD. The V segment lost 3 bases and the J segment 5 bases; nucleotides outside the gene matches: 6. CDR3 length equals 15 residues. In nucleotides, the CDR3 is TGTGCCACCAGTGATCCGGGGACAGGGCATGAGACCCAGTACTTC. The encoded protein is CATSDPGTGHETQYF.

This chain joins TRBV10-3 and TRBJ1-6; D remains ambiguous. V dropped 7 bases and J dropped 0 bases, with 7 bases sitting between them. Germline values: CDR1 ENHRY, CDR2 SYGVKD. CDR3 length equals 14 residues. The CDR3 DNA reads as TGTGCCATCACCTGGAGCTCCTATAATTCACCCCTCCACTTT. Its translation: CAITWSSYNSPLHF.

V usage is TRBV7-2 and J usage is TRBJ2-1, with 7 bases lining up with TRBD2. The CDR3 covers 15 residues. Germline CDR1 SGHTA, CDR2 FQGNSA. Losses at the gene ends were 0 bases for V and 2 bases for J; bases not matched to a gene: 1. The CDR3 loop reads CASSLAGGTYNEQFF. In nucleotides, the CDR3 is TGTGCCAGCAGCTTAGCGGGAGGGACCTACAATGAGCAGTTCTTC. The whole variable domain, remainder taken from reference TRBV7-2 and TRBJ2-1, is GAGVSQSPSNKVTEKGKDVELRCDPISGHTALYWYRQSLGQGLEFLIYFQGNSAPDKSGLPSDRFSAERTGGSVSTLTIQRTQQEDSAVYLCASSLAGGTYNEQFFGPGTRLTVL.

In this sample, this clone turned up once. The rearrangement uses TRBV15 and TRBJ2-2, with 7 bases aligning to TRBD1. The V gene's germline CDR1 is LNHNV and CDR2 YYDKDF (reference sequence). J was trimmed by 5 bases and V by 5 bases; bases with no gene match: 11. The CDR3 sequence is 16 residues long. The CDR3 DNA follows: TGTGCCACCAGCGTGGGGAGACAGGGAAGGACCGGGGAGCTGTTTTTT. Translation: CATSVGRQGRTGELFF.

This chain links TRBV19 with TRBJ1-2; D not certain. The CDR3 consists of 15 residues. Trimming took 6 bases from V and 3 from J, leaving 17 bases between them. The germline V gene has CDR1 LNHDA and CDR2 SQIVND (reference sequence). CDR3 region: CASSATGIGDYGYTF. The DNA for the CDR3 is TGTGCCAGTAGCGCGACGGGGATCGGGGACTATGGCTACACCTTC.

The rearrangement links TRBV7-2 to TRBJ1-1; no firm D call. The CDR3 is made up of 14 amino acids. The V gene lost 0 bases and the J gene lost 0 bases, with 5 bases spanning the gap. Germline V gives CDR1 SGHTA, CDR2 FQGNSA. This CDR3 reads CASSLAQLNTEAFF. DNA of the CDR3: TGTGCCAGCAGCTTAGCACAGTTGAACACTGAAGCTTTCTTT.

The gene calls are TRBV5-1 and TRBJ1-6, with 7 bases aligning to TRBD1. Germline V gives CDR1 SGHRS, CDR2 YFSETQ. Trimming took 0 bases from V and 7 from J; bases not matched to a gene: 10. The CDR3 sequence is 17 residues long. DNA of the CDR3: TGCGCCAGCAGCTTGGCTTACGGCAGGGGGAAAAATTCACCCCTCCACTTT. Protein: CASSLAYGRGKNSPLHF.

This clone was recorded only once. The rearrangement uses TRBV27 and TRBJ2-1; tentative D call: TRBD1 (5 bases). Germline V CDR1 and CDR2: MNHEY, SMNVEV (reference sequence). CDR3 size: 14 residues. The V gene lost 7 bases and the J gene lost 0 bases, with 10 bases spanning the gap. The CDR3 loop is CASTRGSSYNEQFF. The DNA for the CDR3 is TGTGCCAGCACAAGGGGAAGCTCCTACAATGAGCAGTTCTTC.

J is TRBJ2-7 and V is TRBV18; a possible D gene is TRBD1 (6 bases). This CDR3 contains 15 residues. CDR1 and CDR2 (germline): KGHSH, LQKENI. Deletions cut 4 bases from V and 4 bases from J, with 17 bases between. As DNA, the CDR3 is TGTGCCAGCTCACTCCGACAGGCATCTGTGTACGAGCAGTACTTC. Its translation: CASSLRQASVYEQYF.

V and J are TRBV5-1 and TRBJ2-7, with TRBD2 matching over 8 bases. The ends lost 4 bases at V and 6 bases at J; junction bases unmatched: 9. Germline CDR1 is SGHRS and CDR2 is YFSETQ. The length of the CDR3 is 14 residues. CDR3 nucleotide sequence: TGCGCCAGCAGCGAGCGGGAGTTTCAAGGCGAGCAGTACTTC. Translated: CASSEREFQGEQYF.

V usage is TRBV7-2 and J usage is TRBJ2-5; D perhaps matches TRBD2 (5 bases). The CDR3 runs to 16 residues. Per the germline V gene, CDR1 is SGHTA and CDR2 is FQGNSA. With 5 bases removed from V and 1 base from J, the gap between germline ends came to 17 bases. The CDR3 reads CASSAARGGSQETQYF. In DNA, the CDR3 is TGTGCCAGCAGCGCCGCTAGAGGCGGGTCCCAAGAGACCCAGTACTTC.

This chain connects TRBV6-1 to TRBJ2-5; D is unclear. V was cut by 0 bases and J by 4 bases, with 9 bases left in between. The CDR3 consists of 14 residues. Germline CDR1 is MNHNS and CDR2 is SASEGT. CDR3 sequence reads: CASSEASLVETQYF. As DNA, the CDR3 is TGTGCCAGCAGTGAAGCATCTCTAGTAGAGACCCAGTACTTC.

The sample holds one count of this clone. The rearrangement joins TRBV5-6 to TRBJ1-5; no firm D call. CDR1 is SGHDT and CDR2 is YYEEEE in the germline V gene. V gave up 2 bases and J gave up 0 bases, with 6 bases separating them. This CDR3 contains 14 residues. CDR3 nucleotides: TGTGCCAGCAGCTTCCGGTTTAGCAATCAGCCCCAGCATTTT. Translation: CASSFRFSNQPQHF.

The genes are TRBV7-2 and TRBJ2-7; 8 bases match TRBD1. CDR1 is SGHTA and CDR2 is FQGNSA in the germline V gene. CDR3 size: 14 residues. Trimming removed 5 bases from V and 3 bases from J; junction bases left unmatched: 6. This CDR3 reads CASSNRDRYYEQYF. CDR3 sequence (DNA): TGTGCCAGCAGCAACCGGGACAGGTACTACGAGCAGTACTTC. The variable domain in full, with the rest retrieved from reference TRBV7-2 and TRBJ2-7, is GAGVSQSPSNKVTEKGKDVELRCDPISGHTALYWYRQSLGQGLEFLIYFQGNSAPDKSGLPSDRFSAERTGGSVSTLTIQRTQQEDSAVYLCASSNRDRYYEQYFGPGTRLTVT.

DNA for the CDR3: TGTGCCAGCTCACCGGAGGGTAGTCAGCCCCAGCATTTT. Protein: CASSPEGSQPQHF. The chain has TRBV18 and TRBJ1-5; D unresolved. V was clipped by 3 bases and J by 6 bases, with 9 bases between them. The germline V gene has CDR1 KGHSH and CDR2 LQKENI. CDR3 length: 13 amino acids.

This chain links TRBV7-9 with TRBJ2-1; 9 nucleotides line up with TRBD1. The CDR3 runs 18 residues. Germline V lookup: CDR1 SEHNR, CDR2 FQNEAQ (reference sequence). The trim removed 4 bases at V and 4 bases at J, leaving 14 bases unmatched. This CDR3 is CASSSNRGQGRRYNEQFF. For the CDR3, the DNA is TGTGCCAGCAGCTCGAACCGCGGACAGGGGAGGAGGTACAATGAGCAGTTCTTC.

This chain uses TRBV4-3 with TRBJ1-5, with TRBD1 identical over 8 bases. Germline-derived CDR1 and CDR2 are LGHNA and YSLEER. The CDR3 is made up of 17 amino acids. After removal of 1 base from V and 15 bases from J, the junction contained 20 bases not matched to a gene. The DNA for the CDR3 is TGCGCCAGCAGCCAAGGCTTATCGGTTGAGGGACAGGTACGCTTGCATTTT. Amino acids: CASSQGLSVEGQVRLHF.

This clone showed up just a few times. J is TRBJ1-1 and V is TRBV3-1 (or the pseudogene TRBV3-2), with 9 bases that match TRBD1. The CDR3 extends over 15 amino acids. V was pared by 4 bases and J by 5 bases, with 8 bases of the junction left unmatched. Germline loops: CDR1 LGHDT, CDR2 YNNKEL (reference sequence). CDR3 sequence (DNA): TGTGCCAGCAGCCCCGGCGGGGGGACAGGGACTGAAGCTTTCTTT. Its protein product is CASSPGGGTGTEAFF.